This T cell receptor beta chain was recorded in a study of persistence of HIV-infected CD4 T cells (dated by TCRdb to between 2020 and 2021). The study in broad terms: CMV- and HIV-1 Gag-responding CD4+ T cells were isolated from ART-treated individuals so that antigen-driven clonal expansion of HIV-1-infected cells could be examined. Participants had been on suppressive ART for a median of 8 years. For the TCR cluster analysis across participants, 8 or 9 participants were included for CMV and over 5 participants for Gag. Apart from a couple of participants who underwent leukapheresis at a single time point, peripheral blood samples of up to about 180 mL were collected from participants at multiple time points. The clonality of all cells in each sorted population was measured by TCRbeta sequencing, and the clonality of infected cells was measured by proviral sequencing.

Study-level results and caveats: TCRbeta richness in CMV- and Gag-responding cells was significantly lower than in anti-CD3/anti-CD28-responding cells; CMV-responding cells had higher oligoclonality than CD3/CD28-stimulated and Gag-responding cells. Restriction of bulk TCR analyses to the rare CMV-responding cells that actually carried HIV-1 proviruses was not possible. Antigen-responding cells were enriched for degenerate expanded CDR3beta sequences, which suggests convergent selection of CD4+ responses to CMV and Gag. TCR oligoclonality correlated with proviral oligoclonality within the same sorted populations. The study involved few individuals and tested only a limited range of antigens.

The immunoSEQ hsTCRB assay version 4 in survey mode was used to sequence TCRbeta repertoires from genomic DNA. For TCRbeta sequencing, genomic DNA was diluted to approximately 10 ng/uL, with up to about 1 ug used per sample. In the authors' own workflow: TCRbeta data analysis was done in ImmunoSeq Analyzer 3.0, and diversity was calculated on productive nucleotide rearrangements. The improved Chao index was used to estimate lower-bound TCR diversity, and the Gini coefficient was used to estimate clonality using the Immunarch R package. When different nucleotide rearrangements encoded the same CDR3beta amino acid sequence, each rearrangement was treated as a distinct clonotype. Differential abundance analysis identified TCRbeta sequences significantly enriched in antigen-responding cells relative to anti-CD3/anti-CD28-activated cells. GLIPH2 grouped TCRs by predicted peptide-MHC specificity, both within each participant and across combined participant data sets. This immuneACCESS table, as held by TCRdb, lists in-frame sequences with V and J called but not all clones. Of the missing ones, under half trace to an unresolved V gene in checked studies; the others have no known cause. V and J calls and clone size are copied from that table; D and trimming were computed from the DNA. The sample table shows 50,000 or so clones, and under 85% are seen once. About 3% of the sample is in the top ten clones.

Note on this clone: No cognate antigen has been identified for it. Per-base qualities were not stored, and no clone one base away is much larger.

This specimen's treatment or condition label, per the study, means: suppressive antiretroviral therapy. Lysates of CMV-infected fibroblasts at roughly 9.6 ug/mL were used to stimulate the cells. Nonresponding CD40L-negative CD69-negative CD45RO-high memory CD4+ T cells were sorted as memory populations depleted of antigen-responding cells. Participants were HIV-1-infected adults who started suppressive ART during chronic infection. Plasma HIV-1 RNA had been undetectable (below 50 copies/mL) in participants for at least 4 years. To be included, participants needed a CD4+ T cell count above 400 cells/uL and a positive CMV serology. Before stimulation, PBMCs were isolated using density centrifugation and depleted of CD8+ T cells. CD8-depleted PBMCs were stimulated for 15 to 20 hours with anti-CD28/CD49d costimulation, CD40-blocking antibody and enfuvirtide to prevent new infections. Cell sorting was done on a Beckman Coulter MoFlo Legacy or XDP sorter, and dead cells were excluded with propidium iodide. Genomic DNA was extracted using the QIAamp DNA Mini Kit for samples with more than one million cells and using the Quick-DNA Microprep Kit for all other samples.

Specimen: CD4+ T cells sorted from PBMCs after approximately 19-hour stimulation, collected from a patient who received antiretroviral therapy. The meaning of the sample's cell subset or site label: CD40L-CD69- CD45RO-high memory CD4 T cells not responding to CMV lysate. This receptor was identified in an adult man with HIV who was CMV-seropositive.

Here is the DNA: TGTGCCACCAGCAGTGAGGTAGCTTTTAGCAATCAGCCCCAGCATTTT. It specifies CATSSEVAFSNQPQHF. The V and J segments used are TRBV15 and TRBJ1-5, with no reliable assignment of the D segment. Between the V and J ends, shortened by 3 bases and 0 bases respectively, the junction contains 12 bases. The CDR3 has 16 amino acids, counting the end cysteine and phenylalanine. Of the read, only the CDR3 DNA is kept; its 48 bases are in frame from base 1. CDR1 is given as LNHNV and CDR2 as YYDKDF, both from the germline V gene (reference sequence). Reference TRBV15 and TRBJ1-5 genes cover what lies past the CDR3, so the full variable domain is DAMVIQNPRYQVTQFGKPVTLSCSQTLNHNVMYWYQQKSSQAPKLLFHYYDKDFNNEADTPDNFQSRRPNTSFCFLDIRSPGLGDTAMYLCATSSEVAFSNQPQHFGDGTRLSIL.